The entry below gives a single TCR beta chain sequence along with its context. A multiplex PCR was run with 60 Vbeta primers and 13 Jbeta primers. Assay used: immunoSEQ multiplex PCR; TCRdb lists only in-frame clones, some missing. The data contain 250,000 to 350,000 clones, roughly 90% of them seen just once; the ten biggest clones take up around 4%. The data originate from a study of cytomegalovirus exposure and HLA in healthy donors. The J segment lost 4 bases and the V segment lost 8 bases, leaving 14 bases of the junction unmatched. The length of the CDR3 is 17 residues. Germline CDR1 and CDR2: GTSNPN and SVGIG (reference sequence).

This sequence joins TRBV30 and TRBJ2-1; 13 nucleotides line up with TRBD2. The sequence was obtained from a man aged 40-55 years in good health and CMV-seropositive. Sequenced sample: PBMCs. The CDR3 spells CASTYSRLAGGYNEQFF. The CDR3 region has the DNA TGTGCCAGTACTTACTCAAGACTAGCGGGAGGTTACAATGAGCAGTTCTTC.